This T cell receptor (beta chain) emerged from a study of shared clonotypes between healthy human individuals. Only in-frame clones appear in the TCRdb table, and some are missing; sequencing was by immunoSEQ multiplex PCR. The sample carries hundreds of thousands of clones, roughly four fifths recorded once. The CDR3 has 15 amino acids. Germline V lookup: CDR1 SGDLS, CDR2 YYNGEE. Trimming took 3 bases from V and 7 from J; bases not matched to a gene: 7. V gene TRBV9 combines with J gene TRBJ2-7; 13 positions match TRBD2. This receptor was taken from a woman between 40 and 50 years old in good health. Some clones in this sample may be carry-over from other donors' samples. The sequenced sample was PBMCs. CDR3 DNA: TGTGCCAGCAGCGGTGGACTAGCGGGAGATCATGAGCAGTACTTC. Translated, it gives CASSGGLAGDHEQYF.